This TCR beta chain was captured by sequencing in a study of shared clonotypes between healthy human individuals. This clone has a handful of counts. Sequencing used immunoSEQ multiplex PCR; TCRdb keeps in-frame clones, though not all of them. In the table there are around 1,000,000 clones, 60% to 80% of which are singletons. This CDR3 comprises 14 residues. From germline, CDR1 is SGHAT and CDR2 FQNNGV. The V end was cut by 2 bases, the J end by 8 bases, with 13 bases between. The source is a man between 18 and 35 years old in good health. Some clones in this sample may be carry-over from other donors' samples. Material for sequencing was memory CD4+ T cells from PBMCs. Subset of the sample: CD45RA-negative fraction. The chain is built from TRBV11-2 and TRBJ2-1; possible D gene TRBD2, 6 bases. In DNA, the CDR3 is TGTGCCAGCAGCTTAATAGGTTGGGGGGATGAGCAGTTCTTC. It codes for CASSLIGWGDEQFF.